This TCR beta chain was sequenced in a study of regulatory T cells in long-lasting Graves disease. General study results and limits: Among the persistent patients, some 2,900 public clonotypes were shared, more than the approximately 970 shared among new patients. Persistent disease samples used TRBV28, TRBJ1-2 and TRBJ2-5 preferentially.

iRepertoire HTBI primers and Arm-PCR of CDR3 regions built TCR beta libraries. Via MiXCR, TCRdb re-called the multiplex PCR reads, giving one row per CDR3 protein. The table has roughly 700,000 distinct CDR3 sequences, about 30% seen once. In germline, CDR1 is SNHLY, CDR2 FYNNEI. This CDR3 has 15 amino acids. Trimming removed 7 bases from V and 4 bases from J; junction bases left unmatched: 8. Time point meaning: persistent/refractory GD, antithyroid drugs over 5 years with positive TRAb. Scientists built the TCR library using RNA that was extracted from PBMCs. As collected, the peripheral blood samples measured about 9.6 milliliters each and went into EDTA tubes. This clonotype occurred many times. Its antigen is still unknown.

Sequencing was performed on peripheral blood mononuclear cells (PBMCs), taken when the disease was refractory, from a patient treated with antithyroid drugs. The receptor's source is a female donor with Graves disease. The chain combines TRBV2 with TRBJ1-5; TRBD1 matches 9 bases. In DNA form, the CDR3 reads TGTGCCAGCACCACAGGGACAGGGAAAAATCAGCCCCAGCATTTT. It codes for CASTTGTGKNQPQHF. The full variable domain, with the rest looked up from reference TRBV2 and TRBJ1-5, is EPEVTQTPSHQVTQMGQEVILRCVPISNHLYFYWYRQILGQKVEFLVSFYNNEISEKSEIFDDQFSVERPDGSNFTLKIRSTKLEDSAMYFCASTTGTGKNQPQHFGDGTRLSIL.